This T cell receptor (beta chain) was observed in a study of T cell responses to AZD1222 COVID-19 vaccine. From germline, CDR1 is MNHEY and CDR2 SVGAGI. V was clipped by 8 bases and J by 6 bases, with 16 bases between them. The CDR3 contains 13 residues. The protocol was immunoSEQ multiplex PCR, while the TCRdb copy is restricted to in-frame clones and leaves out a portion. This sample has some 130,000 clones; approximately 91% occur once, and the top ten carry more than 1%. This sequence was found in an adult who received the AZD1222 COVID-19 vaccine. This chain links TRBV6-5 with TRBJ1-2; D not certain. The input for sequencing was peripheral blood, taken 28 days after the second AZD1222 dose. The CDR3 DNA sequence: TGTGCCAGCCGGCTGATGTCGGTAGATGGCTACACCTTC. It specifies CASRLMSVDGYTF.